What follows describes a single T cell receptor beta chain. Clones were sequenced by immunoSEQ multiplex PCR, and TCRdb holds only the in-frame ones, with some missing. The profile covers about 260,000 clones, with roughly 87% appearing a single time and around 0.67% taken by the ten largest. These data belong to a study of blood T cell repertoires in COVID-19. This CDR3 region has 13 residues. Trimming stripped 5 bases from V and 8 bases from J, with 15 bases between. Germline lookup yields CDR1 KGHSH and CDR2 LQKENI. The V gene is TRBV18, the J gene TRBJ1-2; possible D gene TRBD1, 6 bases. The sequencing input was peripheral blood. The sequence came from a human donor in a cohort sampled during active COVID-19. DNA for the CDR3: TGTGCCAGCTCAATGGACAGCTGGGTGGGCTACACCTTC. It is translated as CASSMDSWVGYTF.